These T cell receptor beta chains were read from a single sample in a study of cytomegalovirus exposure and HLA in healthy donors. The method was immunoSEQ multiplex PCR; TCRdb's version includes in-frame clones alone and lacks a portion of them. The repertoire holds 100,000 to 120,000 clones, with 12% to 15% as singletons. Sequencing used PBMCs. The source is a female donor in good health and CMV-seronegative. Each CDR3 is given with its conserved first and last residue. A row's size may be missing; if present it is once, few, many or a size class.

size	J	V	CDR3
once	-	TRBV30	CACISDSIYEQYF
few	TRBJ2-2	TRBV29-1	CSVIQTSGITGELFF
-	TRBJ2-2	TRBV11-2	CASFRGTNTGELFF
few	TRBJ2-1	TRBV6-1	CASRGAGENEQFF
-	TRBJ2-2	TRBV2	CASSADRLNTGELFF
-	TRBJ2-5	TRBV5-1	CASSLVQVEGETQYF
-	TRBJ2-7	TRBV27	CASHQGHQGEQYF
-	TRBJ2-5	TRBV4-2	CASRPATGVETQYF
-	TRBJ1-3	TRBV2	CASNPLAPGNTIYF
-	TRBJ1-5	TRBV5-1	CASSRDIDQPQHF
few	TRBJ2-5	TRBV13	CASSLNAWTGGQETQYF
few	TRBJ2-7	TRBV6-5	CASSYSARGRYEQYF
few	TRBJ1-6	TRBV30	CAWLGQANSPLHF
few	TRBJ1-1	TRBV9	CASSVGSGKTEAFF
-	TRBJ1-5	TRBV19	CASSSGQFSNQPQHF
-	TRBJ2-5	TRBV4-3	CASSQADNQETQYF
-	TRBJ2-7	TRBV28	CASIEAASSYEQYF
few	TRBJ1-1	TRBV5-1	CASSEDTYTEAFF
few	TRBJ2-6	TRBV4-1	CASSQPGLAFSGANVLTF
-	TRBJ2-3	TRBV5-6	CASTLGGTSSTDTQYF
-	TRBJ1-4	TRBV30	CACARLATNEKLFF
few	TRBJ2-3	TRBV5-1	CASSSNTDTQYF
-	TRBJ1-1	TRBV7-6	CASSLDGTGGNTEAFF
-	TRBJ2-7	TRBV27	CASSGTGYEQYF
once	TRBJ2-5	TRBV13	CASSTLAGGWEETQYF
-	TRBJ2-1	TRBV20-1	CSATVAAEQFF
few	TRBJ2-3	TRBV9	CASSPMAGGGTDTQYF
-	TRBJ2-3	TRBV5-1	CASSLAPRADTQYF
-	TRBJ2-1	TRBV20-1	CSARREEQFF
few	TRBJ2-7	TRBV5-6	CASSSVGEQYF
-	TRBJ2-7	TRBV19	CASSISGGGSYEQYF
-	TRBJ1-1	TRBV7-9	CASSLLDRNTEAFF
few	TRBJ1-1	TRBV29-1	CSAEGQEGTEAFF
-	TRBJ2-7	TRBV10-3	CAISESQELIYEQYF
-	TRBJ1-5	TRBV19	CASGARQGNQPQHF
few	TRBJ1-5	TRBV27	CASRPGTGFNQPQHF
-	-	TRBV19	CASSSSGEYEQYF
-	TRBJ2-5	TRBV4-1	CASSQRLAGGLETQYF
-	TRBJ2-3	TRBV5-4	CASSSRGGTGSNTQYF
few	TRBJ2-7	TRBV4-2	CASSQGSGGTSPDYEQYF
-	TRBJ2-1	TRBV5-6	CASSLGTSPYNEQFF
-	TRBJ1-5	TRBV30	CAWSRLGDNQPQHF
few	TRBJ2-7	TRBV29-1	CSVFTTGGTSYEQYF
few	TRBJ1-2	TRBV4-1	CASSQELGGYGYTF
-	TRBJ2-3	TRBV29-1	CSADGGPDTQYF
-	TRBJ2-1	TRBV5-4	CASSQTSGIGNEQFF
few	TRBJ1-5	TRBV2	CASSEDQGYQPQHF
-	TRBJ1-1	TRBV2	CASSGDSEAFF
-	TRBJ1-5	TRBV7-9	CASSTTSWSGSGSNQPQHF
few	TRBJ2-3	TRBV27	CASSLGLAGGSTDTQYF
few	TRBJ2-1	TRBV4-1	CASSQAPSGGNNEQFF
few	TRBJ2-7	TRBV6-1	CASSLPRGGYEQYF
-	TRBJ2-3	TRBV13	CASSFLTSTDTQYF